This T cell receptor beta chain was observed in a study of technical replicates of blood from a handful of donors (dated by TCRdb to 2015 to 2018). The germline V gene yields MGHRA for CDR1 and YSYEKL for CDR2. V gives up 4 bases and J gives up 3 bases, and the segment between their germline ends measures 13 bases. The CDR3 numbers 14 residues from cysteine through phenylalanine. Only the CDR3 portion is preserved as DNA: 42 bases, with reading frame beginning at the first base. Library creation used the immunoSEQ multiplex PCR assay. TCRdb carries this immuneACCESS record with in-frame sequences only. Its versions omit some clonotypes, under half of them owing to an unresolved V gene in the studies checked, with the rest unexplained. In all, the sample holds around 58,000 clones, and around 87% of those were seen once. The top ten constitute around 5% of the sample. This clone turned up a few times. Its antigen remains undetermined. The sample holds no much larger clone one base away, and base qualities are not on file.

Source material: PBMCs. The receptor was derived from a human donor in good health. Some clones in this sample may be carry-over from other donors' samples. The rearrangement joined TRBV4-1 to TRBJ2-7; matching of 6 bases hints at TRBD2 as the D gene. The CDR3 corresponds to CASSLGGAGYEQYF. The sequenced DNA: TGCGCCAGCAGCCTCGGCGGGGCAGGCTACGAGCAGTACTTC.